This entry lists 4 T cell receptor beta chains sequenced from one sample in a study of CD4 T cells in relation to SARS-CoV-2 and coronaviruses. Repertoires were generated with immunoSEQ multiplex PCR, while TCRdb's copy carries only in-frame clones and drops some. The table has 15,000 to 25,000 clones, 77% seen once. Their antigens are not known. The unexposed donors gave CD4+ T cells in about 2011-2019, prior to COVID-19. CD4+ T cells were isolated from the cells after 10 days of culture. The sequenced material came from CD4+ T cells from PBMCs, cultured in vitro. These receptors all come from a human donor in good health.

This clone was seen once. The chain links TRBV5-5 to TRBJ2-3; D is unresolved. V dropped 5 bases and J dropped 5 bases, with 15 bases sitting between them. Germline-derived CDR1 and CDR2 are SGHKS and YYEKEE (reference sequence). The CDR3 totals 14 residues. The CDR3 spells CASSPSPDGDTQYF. DNA of the CDR3: TGTGCCAGCAGTCCAAGTCCGGACGGAGATACGCAGTATTTT.

The chain combines TRBV29-1 with TRBJ2-2; 10 bases agree with TRBD1. The CDR3 loop spans 14 amino acids. V was pared by 4 bases and J by 4 bases, with 3 bases of the junction left unmatched. Germline assignment: CDR1 SQVTM and CDR2 ANQGSEA. CDR3 sequence: CSVGRTGGTGELFF. For the CDR3, the DNA is TGCAGCGTTGGAAGGACAGGGGGCACCGGGGAGCTGTTTTTT.

This clone has just one count. The chain carries TRBV25-1 and TRBJ1-2, with a possible D match to TRBD1 (5 bases). This CDR3 has 15 amino acids. Germline lookup yields CDR1 MGHDK and CDR2 SYGVNS. Trimming took 3 bases from V and 4 from J, leaving 15 bases between them. The CDR3 region is CASSDPRATGYGYTF. For the CDR3, the DNA is TGTGCCAGCAGTGATCCCAGGGCGACGGGCTATGGCTACACCTTC.

The V gene is TRBV19, the J gene TRBJ2-1; 10 nucleotides agree with TRBD2. The CDR3 runs to 16 residues. Trimming took 3 bases from V and 2 from J; bases not matched to a gene: 4. CDR1 is LNHDA and CDR2 is SQIVND in the germline V gene (reference sequence). CDR3 protein: CASSIYSGGTYNEQFF. CDR3 nucleotides: TGTGCCAGTAGTATTTATAGCGGGGGGACCTACAATGAGCAGTTCTTC. Together with reference TRBV19 and TRBJ2-1, the CDR3 gives the full variable domain: DGGITQSPKYLFRKEGQNVTLSCEQNLNHDAMYWYRQDPGQGLRLIYYSQIVNDFQKGDIAEGYSVSREKKESFPLTVTSAQKNPTAFYLCASSIYSGGTYNEQFFGPGTRLTVL.